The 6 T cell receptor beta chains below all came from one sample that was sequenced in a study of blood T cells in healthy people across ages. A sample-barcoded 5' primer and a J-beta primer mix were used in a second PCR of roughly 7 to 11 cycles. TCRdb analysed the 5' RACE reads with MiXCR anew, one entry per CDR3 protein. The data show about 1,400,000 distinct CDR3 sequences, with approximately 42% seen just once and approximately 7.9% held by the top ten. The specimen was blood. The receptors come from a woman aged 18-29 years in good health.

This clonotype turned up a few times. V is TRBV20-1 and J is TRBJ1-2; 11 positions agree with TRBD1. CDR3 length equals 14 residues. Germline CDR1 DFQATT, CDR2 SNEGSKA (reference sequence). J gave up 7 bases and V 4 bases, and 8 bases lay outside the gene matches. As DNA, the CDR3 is TGCAGTGCTACTCCGGGACAGGGGGTTGGTGGCTACACCTTC. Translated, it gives CSATPGQGVGGYTF.

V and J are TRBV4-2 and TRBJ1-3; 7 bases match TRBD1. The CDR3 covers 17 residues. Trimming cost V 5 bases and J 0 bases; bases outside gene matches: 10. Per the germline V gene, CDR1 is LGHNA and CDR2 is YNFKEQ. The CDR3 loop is CASSTRGQANSGNTIYF. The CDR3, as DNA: TGTGCCAGCAGCACCCGAGGACAGGCTAACTCTGGAAACACCATATATTTT.

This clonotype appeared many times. The CDR3: CASSLGWDRVNEQFF. The CDR3 DNA is TGCGCCAGCAGCTTGGGATGGGACAGGGTCAATGAGCAGTTCTTC. This chain links TRBV5-1 with TRBJ2-1, with 9 bases fitting TRBD1. The CDR3 loop spans 15 amino acids. Germline lookup yields CDR1 SGHRS and CDR2 YFSETQ. The V gene end was trimmed by 0 bases and the J gene end by 6 bases; junction bases not matched to a gene: 4.

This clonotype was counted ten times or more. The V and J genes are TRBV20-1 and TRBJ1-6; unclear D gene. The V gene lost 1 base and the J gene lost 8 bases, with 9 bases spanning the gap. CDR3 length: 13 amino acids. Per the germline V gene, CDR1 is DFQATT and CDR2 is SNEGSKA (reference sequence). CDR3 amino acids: CSARVIGDSPLHF. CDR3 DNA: TGCAGTGCTAGAGTGATCGGGGATTCACCCCTCCACTTT.

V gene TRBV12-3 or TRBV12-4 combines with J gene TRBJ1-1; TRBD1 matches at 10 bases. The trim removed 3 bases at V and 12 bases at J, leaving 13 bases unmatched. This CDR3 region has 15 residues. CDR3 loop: CASSFRDRGAGRTFF. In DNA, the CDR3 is TGTGCCAGCAGTTTCCGGGACAGGGGAGCCGGGAGAACTTTCTTT.

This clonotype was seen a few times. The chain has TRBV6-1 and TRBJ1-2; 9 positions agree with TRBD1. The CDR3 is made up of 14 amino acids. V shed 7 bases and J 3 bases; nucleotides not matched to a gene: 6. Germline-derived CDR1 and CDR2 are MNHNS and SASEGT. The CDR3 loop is CASTGTGRDYGYTF. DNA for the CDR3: TGTGCCAGCACCGGGACAGGGAGAGACTATGGCTACACCTTC.